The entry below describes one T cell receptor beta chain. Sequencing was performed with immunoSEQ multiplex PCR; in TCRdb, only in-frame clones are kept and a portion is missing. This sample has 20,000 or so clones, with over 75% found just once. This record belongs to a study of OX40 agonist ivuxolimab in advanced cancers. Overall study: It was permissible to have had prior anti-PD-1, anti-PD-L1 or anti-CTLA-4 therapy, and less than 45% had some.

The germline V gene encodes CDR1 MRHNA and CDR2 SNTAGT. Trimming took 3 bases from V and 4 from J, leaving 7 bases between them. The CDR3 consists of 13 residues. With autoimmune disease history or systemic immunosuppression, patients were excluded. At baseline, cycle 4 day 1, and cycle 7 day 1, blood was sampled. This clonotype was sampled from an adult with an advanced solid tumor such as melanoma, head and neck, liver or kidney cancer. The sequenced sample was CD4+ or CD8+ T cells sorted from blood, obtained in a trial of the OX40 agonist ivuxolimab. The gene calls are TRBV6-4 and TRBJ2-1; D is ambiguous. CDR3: CASSELPYNEQFF. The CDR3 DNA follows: TGTGCCAGCAGTGAACTACCTTACAATGAGCAGTTCTTC.